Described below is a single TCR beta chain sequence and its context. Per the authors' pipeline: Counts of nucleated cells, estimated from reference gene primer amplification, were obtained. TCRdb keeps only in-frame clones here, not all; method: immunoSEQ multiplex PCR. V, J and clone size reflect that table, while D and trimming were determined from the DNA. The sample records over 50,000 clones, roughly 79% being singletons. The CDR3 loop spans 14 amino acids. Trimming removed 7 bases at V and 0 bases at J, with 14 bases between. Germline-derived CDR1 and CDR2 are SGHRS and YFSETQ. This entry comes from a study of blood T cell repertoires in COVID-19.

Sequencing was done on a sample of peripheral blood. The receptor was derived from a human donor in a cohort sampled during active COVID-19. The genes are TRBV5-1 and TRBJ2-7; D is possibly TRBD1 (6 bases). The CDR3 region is CASRPRTDSYEQYF. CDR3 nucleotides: TGCGCCAGCCGGCCCCGGACAGACTCCTACGAGCAGTACTTC.